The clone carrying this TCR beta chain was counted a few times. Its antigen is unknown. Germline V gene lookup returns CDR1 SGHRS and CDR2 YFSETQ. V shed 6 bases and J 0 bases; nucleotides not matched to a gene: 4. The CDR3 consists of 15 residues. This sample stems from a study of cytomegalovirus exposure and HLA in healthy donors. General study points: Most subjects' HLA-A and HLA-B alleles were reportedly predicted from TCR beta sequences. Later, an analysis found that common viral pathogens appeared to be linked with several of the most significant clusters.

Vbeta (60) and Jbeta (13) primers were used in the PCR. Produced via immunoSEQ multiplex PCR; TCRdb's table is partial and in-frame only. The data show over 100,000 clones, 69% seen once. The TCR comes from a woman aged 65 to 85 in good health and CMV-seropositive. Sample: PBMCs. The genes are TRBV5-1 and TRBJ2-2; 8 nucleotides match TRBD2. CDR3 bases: TGCGCCAGCAATATAGCGGGGACGAACACCGGGGAGCTGTTTTTT. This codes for CASNIAGTNTGELFF.